This T cell receptor (beta chain) was obtained from a study of cytomegalovirus exposure and HLA in healthy donors listed by TCRdb under 2017. With respect to the entire study: In an earlier analysis of under 600 of the donors, under 300 Gb of sequence data and 95 million to 130 million unique TCR beta sequences from 180 million or so T cells were reported. An early release that covered about 600 HLA-typed donors contained approximately 300 gigabases of sequencing data and around 85 million unique TCR sequences. Of the roughly 400 genotyped donors, approximately 81% were placed in the genetic ancestry cluster associated with self-reported Caucasian donors. The study was designed to test whether signatures of past pathogen exposure could be identified by cataloging public T cell receptors. The study used immunosequencing to profile the T cell repertoires of 600 to 850 subjects and linked those repertoires to cytomegalovirus serostatus. A separate validation cohort of about 110 different subjects was used in addition to the 666-subject first cohort. The study combined high-throughput TCR immunosequencing, statistical association of individual TCRs with disease status, and machine learning to predict cytomegalovirus infection status. A later analysis re-examined previously published TCR beta repertoires from more than 650 donors and added high-resolution HLA genotyping to investigate patterns of TCR occurrence. In the later analysis, no new phenotypic data were used to find candidate immune exposures; instead, reliance was placed on TCR beta sequences and their occurrence across donors. An earlier analysis of more than 450 of the donors used high-throughput TCR beta sequencing to judge whether each TCR beta V gene segment behaved as functional or pseudogenic. Donor age, sex, ethnicity and CMV serostatus were compiled together with the repertoire data. In a later genetic analysis, genome-wide SNP genotypes for 398 of the 666 donors were used, and that subset was treated as a discovery cohort. Every discovery cohort repertoire had been produced on one sequencing platform. Class I and class II HLA loci were covered by the typing at four-digit resolution. The number of donors typed differed by locus, with about 620-630 for A, B, C, DRB1 and DQB1, around 520 for DQA1, 600 to 610 for DPA1, and 472 for DPB1. Because of strong linkage in the cohort, five DR-DQ haplotypes were treated as single units for association and clustering. Across 300 to 500 genotyped donors of the cohort, an average of about 240,000 unique TCR beta nucleotide sequences per donor were sequenced, and roughly 20% of those sequences were non-productive. Broad study findings and their caveats: Only TCR beta chains were sequenced in this cohort, and the absence of alpha or paired-chain data limited detectable features. The classifier was reported to diagnose cytomegalovirus status with high specificity and sensitivity in both the original cohort and the validation cohort. A further reported finding was that TCR beta sequences accurately predicted the HLA-A and HLA-B alleles for most subjects in the first cohort. Specific HLA alleles were associated with 15,000 to 20,000 TCR beta sequences at a false discovery rate of 0.05 in a later analysis. Compared with equally common non-associated chains, HLA-associated TCR beta chains in a later analysis were more clonally expanded and had lower generation probabilities. In a later genetic analysis, a missense DCLRE1C variant was associated with V-gene and J-gene trimming of TCR beta chains, and the association was replicated in an independent cohort. A cluster of highly shared sequence variants was judged likely to represent a technical artifact of the sequencing pipeline. Compared with the 666-donor mean, donors in an Asian-associated ancestry cluster had fewer N-insertions in productive TCRs, according to a later genetic analysis. Most CMV-associated TCR beta chains appeared to be HLA-restricted in a later analysis, and the HLA associations seemed to be driven largely by CMV exposure. The only immune exposure information available for the cohort was CMV serostatus. Presence/absence analyses assumed roughly uniform sequencing depth across donors, an assumption that may not hold. In vitro tests confirmed that a few of the cytomegalovirus-associated TCR beta chains recognize cytomegalovirus antigens. Some IMGT-functional V segments, including TRBV6-2 and TRBV6-3, could not be told apart with the 87-base-pair reads, so those segments were excluded. In a later analysis, TCR association rates were found to vary across HLA loci, with the most associated TCRs seen for DRB1 alleles and the fewest for HLA-C alleles. Strong co-occurrence of HLA alleles, especially DR and DQ, made assigning TCR associations to individual alleles difficult. HLA typing was unavailable for some donors at each locus, so association tests used only the typed subset. Broadly in line with IMGT annotations, most TCR beta V segments showed up in productive rearrangements about 90% or about 30% of the time in an earlier analysis of several hundred of the donors. While some public TCRs were present in many individuals, most TCR sequences turned up only very rarely across donors. In the study, approximately 160 TCR beta chains were listed as associated with cytomegalovirus. Because counts were too low, roughly 17 rarely observed V segments, including chromosome 9 orphons, were left out of the earlier analysis of about 620 of the donors. A later analysis reported that several top co-occurrence clusters appeared linked to parvovirus B19, influenza, CMV and Epstein-Barr virus. Correlated functional status among segregating V segments might be attributable to linkage disequilibrium, but an unknown experimental factor could not be ruled out. It was suggested by the authors that the approach could potentially be generalized to other disease states and immunological phenotypes.

In total, fewer than 750 healthy bone marrow donors made up the cohort. All cohort members were sampled while nominally healthy, although unrecorded immune exposures were likely present. The donor tested CMV seronegative and was one of the 352 seronegative cohort members. Every donor gave a peripheral blood sample, and the peripheral blood mononuclear cells from that sample were used for TCR beta sequencing. The Qiagen DNeasy Blood Extraction Kit was used to extract genomic DNA from the blood cell samples. V is pruned by 1 base and J by 8 bases, leaving 10 bases of the junction without a gene match. The CDR3 goes from the cysteine to the phenylalanine over 16 residues. Only CDR3 DNA remains: 48 bases, in frame from the first base. CDR1 is given as SGHTA and CDR2 as FQGNSA, both from the germline V gene. For this clone: The clone's antigen remains unknown. It has no much larger one-base neighbor in the sample; base qualities were not kept.

The method behind the library was the immunoSEQ multiplex PCR assay. A mixture of 60 forward primers for TCR Vbeta segments and 13 reverse primers for TCR Jbeta segments was used in the multiplex PCR. The CDR3 region of rearranged TCR beta genes was amplified from genomic DNA with a multiplex PCR assay. On the Illumina HiSeq System, the amplified TCR beta libraries were sequenced as 87-base-pair reads. As for how the authors treated the data: Across the 666 repertoires, a later analysis counted tens of millions of unique TCR beta chains, around 11 million of which were shared by at least two donors. To remove PCR and sequencing errors, raw reads were error-corrected and collapsed into unique sequences using a nearest-neighbor algorithm that merged closely related sequences. CDR3 sequences were aligned to IMGT reference sequences to assign V, D and J gene segments. For a sequence to be retained, a match of at least six nucleotides to both a V gene segment and a J gene segment was required. A rearrangement counted as productive if the CDR3 had no stop codons and remained in frame with V and J, and every other rearrangement counted as non-productive. CDR3 was defined by IMGT convention, running from the second conserved V-encoded cysteine to the conserved J-encoded phenylalanine. The earlier analysis of 500 to 650 of the donors excluded any sequence lacking an unambiguous match to a single V gene segment. An earlier analysis of about 600 of the donors called V segments functional above 56.7% productive rearrangements and segregating when the between-donor standard deviation exceeded 5%. A statistical classification framework was built to diagnose cytomegalovirus status from the catalog of TCR beta chain sequences. In a later analysis, TCR nucleotide sequences were compared against IMGT/GENE-DB human TR gene sequences so that V and J genes could be assigned. Using the TCRdist pipeline, a later analysis assigned CDR3 sequences along with most-parsimonious VDJ recombination scenarios. A later analysis defined each TCR beta chain by its CDR3 amino acid sequence plus V-gene family, and excluded reads lacking a unique V-gene family. To address suspected cross-contamination and a sequencing artifact, a later analysis removed a few hundred highly shared, low-generation-probability nucleotide sequences. For each public chain, a later analysis derived a clonal expansion index from normalized ranks of inferred template counts within each repertoire. Generation probabilities in a later analysis came from a VDJ recombination model fitted to out-of-frame rearrangements, and those results were checked against IGoR. A later analysis scored TCR-TCR, TCR-HLA and TCR-CMV co-occurrence with hypergeometric tests, applying a repertoire-size bias correction to TCR pairs. False discovery rates were estimated in a later analysis by permuting HLA or CMV assignments 20 times. In a later analysis, co-occurring TCRs were grouped using DBSCAN, with TCRdist sequence similarity added in when clustering inside HLA-allele-positive subsets. Repertoires with fewer than 30,000 or more than 120,000 public chains, plus five repertoires with anomalous nucleotide sharing, were excluded from co-occurrence clustering. The source is immuneACCESS, and TCRdb retained only in-frame sequences with V and J called. Part of the clones is not carried over; for the studies checked, unresolved V genes explain less than half of this, and the remainder is unexplained. V and J calls and clone size come straight from that table; D and trimming were deduced from the DNA. The sample table contains approximately 110,000 clones; only one count was recorded for roughly 78% of them. The biggest ten clones account for about 3.4% of the sample.

Material for sequencing was PBMCs. The receptor chain draws on TRBV7-2 and TRBJ1-4; TRBD1 matches 7 bases in the middle. This TCR came from a woman in her thirties or forties in good health and CMV-seronegative. Read as DNA, the sequence is TGTGCCAGCAGCTTAGGCAGGACAGGCATCGCCGAAAAACTGTTTTTT. Translated, this is CASSLGRTGIAEKLFF.